The clone carrying this T cell receptor (beta chain) was recorded many times. What it binds is unknown. With 2 bases removed from V and 3 bases from J, the gap between germline ends came to 8 bases. The CDR3 loop spans 14 amino acids. CDR1 and CDR2 (germline): MNHEY, SVGAGI. A TCRbeta library incorporating unique molecular identifiers was prepared. Via MiXCR, TCRdb re-called the PCR reads, giving one row per CDR3 protein. The sample records roughly 670,000 distinct CDR3 sequences, about an eighth being singletons. This entry belongs to a study of T-cell reconstitution after alpha-beta-depleted transplantation in children. Whole-study results and caveats: The study traced high day-60 TCRbeta diversity in some patients to surviving recipient T cells and thymic progenitors.

The sample was PBMCs, taken before TCRalphabeta/CD19-depleted stem cell transplant. This rearrangement joins TRBV6-5 to TRBJ2-1, with D possibly matching TRBD2 (5 bases). This sequence originates from a girl aged 2-10 years with congenital amegakaryocytic thrombocytopenia, due to receive a stem cell transplant. CDR3 protein: CASSYEGNYNEQFF. The CDR3 DNA follows: TGTGCCAGCAGTTACGAGGGAAACTACAATGAGCAGTTCTTC.